The rows below give T cell receptor beta chains drawn from one sample of a study of cytomegalovirus exposure and HLA in healthy donors. Method: immunoSEQ multiplex PCR; TCRdb's copy keeps in-frame clones and lacks some. The sample gives tens of thousands of clones, about 79% of which show up once; 6% is in the top ten. Sequenced sample: PBMCs. These receptors all stem from a female donor in good health and CMV-seronegative. Each CDR3 is given with its conserved first and last residue. The D gene is left open where the match is weak. Only part of the rows carry a size: once, few, many, or a class if the clone is expanded.

d_gene: TRBD1; v_gene: TRBV11-2; j_gene: TRBJ2-3; abundance: -; CDR3nt: TGTGCCAGCAGCTTAACAGGGGTAGGAGATACGCAGTATTTT; CDR3aa: CASSLTGVGDTQYF
d_gene: -; v_gene: TRBV28; j_gene: TRBJ2-5; abundance: -; CDR3nt: TGTGCCAGCAGTTTTTCGGCAGGGGATAAAGAGACCCAGTACTTC; CDR3aa: CASSFSAGDKETQYF
d_gene: TRBD1; v_gene: TRBV7-9; j_gene: TRBJ1-6; abundance: -; CDR3nt: TGTGCCAGCAGCTTATCCGGACAGGGGAATTCACCCCTCCACTTT; CDR3aa: CASSLSGQGNSPLHF
d_gene: -; v_gene: TRBV18; j_gene: TRBJ1-2; abundance: -; CDR3nt: TGTGCCAGCTCACCACCCGATCGGGGTGGCTACACCTTC; CDR3aa: CASSPPDRGGYTF
d_gene: -; v_gene: TRBV4-3; j_gene: TRBJ1-1; abundance: few; CDR3nt: TGCGCCAGCAGCAAAGGGGGGCGAGAAACTGAAGCTTTCTTT; CDR3aa: CASSKGGRETEAFF
d_gene: -; v_gene: TRBV5-1; j_gene: TRBJ1-2; abundance: once; CDR3nt: TGCGCCAGCAGGATTTACAGGGATGGCTACACCTTC; CDR3aa: CASRIYRDGYTF
d_gene: TRBD2; v_gene: TRBV14; j_gene: TRBJ2-1; abundance: -; CDR3nt: TGTGCCAGCAGCCAGGATCCTAGCGGGCACAATGAGCAGTTCTTC; CDR3aa: CASSQDPSGHNEQFF
d_gene: TRBD1; v_gene: TRBV7-7; j_gene: TRBJ1-5; abundance: -; CDR3nt: TGTGCTAGCAGCTGCACCGGGACAGGGTGCCAGCCCCAGCATTTT; CDR3aa: CASSCTGTGCQPQHF
d_gene: -; v_gene: TRBV27; j_gene: TRBJ2-7; abundance: -; CDR3nt: TGTGCCAGCAGTTTATCGGTCCGCGCCTACGAGCAGTACTTC; CDR3aa: CASSLSVRAYEQYF
d_gene: -; v_gene: TRBV6-5; j_gene: TRBJ2-3; abundance: -; CDR3nt: TGTGCCAGCAGTTACTCCTCTTCAGATACGCAGTATTTT; CDR3aa: CASSYSSSDTQYF
d_gene: TRBD1; v_gene: TRBV5-1; j_gene: TRBJ2-1; abundance: -; CDR3nt: TGCGCCAGCAGCCCCGGACAGGCCTCGGGTGAGCAGTTCTTC; CDR3aa: CASSPGQASGEQFF
d_gene: -; v_gene: TRBV19; j_gene: TRBJ1-1; abundance: few; CDR3nt: TGTGCCAGTAGTATGGTCCGGGGGGCAGCTGAAGCTTTCTTT; CDR3aa: CASSMVRGAAEAFF
d_gene: -; v_gene: TRBV29-1; j_gene: TRBJ1-2; abundance: -; CDR3nt: TGCAGCGTTGCAACAGGGAACTATGGCTACACCTTC; CDR3aa: CSVATGNYGYTF
d_gene: -; v_gene: TRBV6-5; j_gene: TRBJ1-1; abundance: -; CDR3nt: TGTGCCAGCAGTTACGGGGCCGACATGAACACTGAAGCTTTCTTT; CDR3aa: CASSYGADMNTEAFF
d_gene: -; v_gene: TRBV7-9; j_gene: TRBJ2-3; abundance: once; CDR3nt: TGTGCCAGCACTACAACCGGGACTTCCACGCAGTATTTT; CDR3aa: CASTTTGTSTQYF
d_gene: TRBD1; v_gene: TRBV7-9; j_gene: TRBJ1-1; abundance: -; CDR3nt: TGTGCCAGCAGCTTAGAGGGCAGGGGGGACACTGAAGCTTTCTTT; CDR3aa: CASSLEGRGDTEAFF
d_gene: TRBD1; v_gene: TRBV5-1; j_gene: TRBJ2-2; abundance: -; CDR3nt: TGCGCCAGCAGCTTGATGACAGGGGGCGCCGGCGGGGAGCTGTTTTTT; CDR3aa: CASSLMTGGAGGELFF
d_gene: TRBD1; v_gene: TRBV5-1; j_gene: TRBJ2-3; abundance: -; CDR3nt: TGCGCCAGCAGCTTGGGAACAGGGGGCGTTGATACGCAGTATTTT; CDR3aa: CASSLGTGGVDTQYF
d_gene: -; v_gene: TRBV7-8; j_gene: TRBJ2-5; abundance: -; CDR3nt: TGTGCCAGCAGCCTAGTAGCGTACCCACAAGAGACCCAGTACTTC; CDR3aa: CASSLVAYPQETQYF
d_gene: -; v_gene: TRBV19; j_gene: TRBJ1-1; abundance: few; CDR3nt: TGTGCCAGTAGTAACTTCAGGGTTAGTAACACTGAAGCTTTCTTT; CDR3aa: CASSNFRVSNTEAFF
d_gene: -; v_gene: TRBV5-4; j_gene: TRBJ1-1; abundance: -; CDR3nt: TGTGCCAGCAGCTCCCGGACAGATTCGAACACTGAAGCTTTCTTT; CDR3aa: CASSSRTDSNTEAFF
d_gene: TRBD1; v_gene: TRBV30; j_gene: TRBJ1-5; abundance: -; CDR3nt: TGTGCCTGGAGTCGAAAAGGACAGGGCAGCAATCAGCCCCAGCATTTT; CDR3aa: CAWSRKGQGSNQPQHF
d_gene: -; v_gene: TRBV7-2; j_gene: TRBJ1-5; abundance: -; CDR3nt: TGTGCCAGCAGCCCCCGGGAGGGCCGTGGGCCCCAGCATTTT; CDR3aa: CASSPREGRGPQHF
d_gene: -; v_gene: TRBV7-8; j_gene: TRBJ1-4; abundance: few; CDR3nt: TGTGCCAGCAGCTCGCGGGGAGACCCTGAAAAACTGTTTTTT; CDR3aa: CASSSRGDPEKLFF
d_gene: TRBD2; v_gene: TRBV7-8; j_gene: TRBJ2-1; abundance: -; CDR3nt: TGTGCCAGCAGTATACGTCGGGGGGGAGGGGCTGTCGCGCAGTTCTTC; CDR3aa: CASSIRRGGGAVAQFF
d_gene: -; v_gene: TRBV28; j_gene: TRBJ1-2; abundance: -; CDR3nt: TGTGCCAGCAGGTCAGACCCGGGTGGCTACACCTTC; CDR3aa: CASRSDPGGYTF
d_gene: -; v_gene: TRBV19; j_gene: TRBJ2-6; abundance: -; CDR3nt: TGTGCCAGTAGTATCCCTACAGGGCTCTCTGGGGCCAACGTCCTGACTTTC; CDR3aa: CASSIPTGLSGANVLTF
d_gene: -; v_gene: TRBV6-5; j_gene: TRBJ1-1; abundance: -; CDR3nt: TGTGCCAGCAGTTACTCGAGGGACACTGAAGCTTTCTTT; CDR3aa: CASSYSRDTEAFF
d_gene: -; v_gene: TRBV9; j_gene: TRBJ1-2; abundance: -; CDR3nt: TGTGCCAGCAGCGTAGGGGCAGCTAACTATGGCTACACCTTC; CDR3aa: CASSVGAANYGYTF
d_gene: TRBD2; v_gene: TRBV4-2; j_gene: TRBJ2-1; abundance: few; CDR3nt: TGTGCCAGCAGCCAAGAAGAAGGCGGGGGTAACAATGAGCAGTTCTTC; CDR3aa: CASSQEEGGGNNEQFF
d_gene: TRBD2; v_gene: TRBV5-6; j_gene: TRBJ2-1; abundance: -; CDR3nt: TGTGCCAGCAGCTTTCGGACTAGCGGGGGAAACAATGAGCAGTTCTTC; CDR3aa: CASSFRTSGGNNEQFF
d_gene: -; v_gene: TRBV28; j_gene: TRBJ1-6; abundance: -; CDR3nt: TGTGCCAGCAGCCTCACAGGGTTTAATTCACCCCTCCACTTT; CDR3aa: CASSLTGFNSPLHF
d_gene: TRBD2; v_gene: TRBV7-3; j_gene: TRBJ2-1; abundance: -; CDR3nt: TGTGCCAGCAGCCATAGCGGGGAGTCTGGAAATGAGCAGTTCTTC; CDR3aa: CASSHSGESGNEQFF
d_gene: TRBD1; v_gene: TRBV5-1; j_gene: TRBJ2-7; abundance: -; CDR3nt: TGCGCCAGCAGCCCGGACAGGCCAGACGGGCAGTACTTC; CDR3aa: CASSPDRPDGQYF
d_gene: -; v_gene: TRBV18; j_gene: TRBJ1-1; abundance: once; CDR3nt: TGTGCCAGCTCACCAATACAGGGATTAACGAACACTGAAGCTTTCTTT; CDR3aa: CASSPIQGLTNTEAFF
d_gene: -; v_gene: TRBV28; j_gene: TRBJ1-5; abundance: -; CDR3nt: TGTGCCAGCACCCCAGAATGGGGCAGACTTAGCAATCAGCCCCAGCATTTT; CDR3aa: CASTPEWGRLSNQPQHF
d_gene: TRBD1; v_gene: TRBV4-1; j_gene: TRBJ1-1; abundance: -; CDR3nt: TGCGCCAGCAGCCACCGACAGGGGGCGGATACTGAAGCTTTCTTT; CDR3aa: CASSHRQGADTEAFF
d_gene: -; v_gene: TRBV28; j_gene: TRBJ1-1; abundance: few; CDR3nt: TGTGCCAGCAGTGGGGGGGCTGAAGCTTTCTTT; CDR3aa: CASSGGAEAFF
d_gene: TRBD1; v_gene: TRBV14; j_gene: TRBJ1-2; abundance: once; CDR3nt: TGTGCCAGCAGCCAAAGACAGGGTTACGCCTATGGCTACACCTTC; CDR3aa: CASSQRQGYAYGYTF
d_gene: -; v_gene: TRBV30; j_gene: TRBJ1-2; abundance: -; CDR3nt: TGTGCCTGGAGCGCAGGGGTATACACCTTC; CDR3aa: CAWSAGVYTF
d_gene: TRBD1; v_gene: TRBV18; j_gene: TRBJ2-2; abundance: -; CDR3nt: TGTGCCAGCTCACCACGGGCGACAGGGGGCACCGGGGAGCTGTTTTTT; CDR3aa: CASSPRATGGTGELFF
d_gene: TRBD2; v_gene: TRBV28; j_gene: TRBJ2-1; abundance: -; CDR3nt: TGTGCCAGCGGGACTAGCGTCGATGAGCAGTTCTTC; CDR3aa: CASGTSVDEQFF
d_gene: -; v_gene: TRBV6-5; j_gene: TRBJ2-7; abundance: -; CDR3nt: TGTGCCAGCAGTTACTCAGGGCAGGGTAGCTCCTACGAGCAGTACTTC; CDR3aa: CASSYSGQGSSYEQYF
d_gene: -; v_gene: TRBV6-5; j_gene: TRBJ1-1; abundance: -; CDR3nt: TGTGCCAGCAGTAACAGGGAGAACACTGAAGCTTTCTTT; CDR3aa: CASSNRENTEAFF
d_gene: -; v_gene: TRBV19; j_gene: TRBJ1-1; abundance: -; CDR3nt: TGTGCCAGGATGAAGGCCCGACAAATCGTAATTGACACTGAAGCTTTCTTT; CDR3aa: CARMKARQIVIDTEAFF
d_gene: TRBD2; v_gene: TRBV29-1; j_gene: TRBJ2-1; abundance: -; CDR3nt: TGCAGCGTTTTAAGGGGGACTAGCAATGAGCAGTTCTTC; CDR3aa: CSVLRGTSNEQFF
d_gene: -; v_gene: TRBV2; j_gene: TRBJ2-5; abundance: -; CDR3nt: TGTGCCAGCAGTGCAGGGGCGGAGACCCAGTACTTC; CDR3aa: CASSAGAETQYF
d_gene: -; v_gene: TRBV9; j_gene: TRBJ1-4; abundance: -; CDR3nt: TGTGCCAGCAGCGTAGGACTGGGGGCAGGGAATGAAAAACTGTTTTTT; CDR3aa: CASSVGLGAGNEKLFF
d_gene: -; v_gene: TRBV29-1; j_gene: TRBJ2-7; abundance: -; CDR3nt: TGCAGCGTTCAGGTCGGCCCCTACGAGCAGTACTTC; CDR3aa: CSVQVGPYEQYF
d_gene: TRBD1; v_gene: TRBV6-6; j_gene: TRBJ1-4; abundance: -; CDR3nt: TGTGCCAGCAGCCCCAGGGGGCGGGTAAAACTGTTTTTT; CDR3aa: CASSPRGRVKLFF